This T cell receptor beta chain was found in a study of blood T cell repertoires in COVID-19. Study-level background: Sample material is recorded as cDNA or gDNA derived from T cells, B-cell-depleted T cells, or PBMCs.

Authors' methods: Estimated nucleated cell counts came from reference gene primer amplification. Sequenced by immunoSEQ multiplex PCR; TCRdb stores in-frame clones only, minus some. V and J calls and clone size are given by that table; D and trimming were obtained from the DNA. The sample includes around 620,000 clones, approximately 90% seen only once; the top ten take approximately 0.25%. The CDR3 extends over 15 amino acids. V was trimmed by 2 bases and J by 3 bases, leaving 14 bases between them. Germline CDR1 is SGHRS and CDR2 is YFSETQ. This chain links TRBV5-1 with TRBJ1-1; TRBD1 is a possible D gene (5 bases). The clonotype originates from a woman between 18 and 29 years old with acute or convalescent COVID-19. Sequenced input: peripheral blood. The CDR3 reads CASSLTHLGDTEAFF. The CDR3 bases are TGCGCCAGCAGCTTAACACACCTAGGGGACACTGAAGCTTTCTTT.